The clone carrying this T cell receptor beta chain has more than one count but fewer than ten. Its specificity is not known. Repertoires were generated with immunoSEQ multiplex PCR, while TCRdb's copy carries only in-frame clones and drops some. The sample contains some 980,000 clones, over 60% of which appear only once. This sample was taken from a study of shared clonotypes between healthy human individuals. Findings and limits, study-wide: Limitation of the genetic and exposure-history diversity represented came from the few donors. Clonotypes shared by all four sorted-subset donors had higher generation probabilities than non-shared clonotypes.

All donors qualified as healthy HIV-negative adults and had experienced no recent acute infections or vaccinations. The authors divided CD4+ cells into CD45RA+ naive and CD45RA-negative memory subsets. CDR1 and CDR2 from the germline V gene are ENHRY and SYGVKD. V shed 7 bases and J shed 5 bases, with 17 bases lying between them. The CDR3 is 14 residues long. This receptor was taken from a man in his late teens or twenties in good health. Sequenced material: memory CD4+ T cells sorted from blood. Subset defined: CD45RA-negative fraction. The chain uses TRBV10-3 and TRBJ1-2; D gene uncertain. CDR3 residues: CAINEVDSGYGYTF. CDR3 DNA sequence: TGTGCCATCAATGAAGTCGACTCCGGGTATGGCTACACCTTC.